This T cell receptor (beta chain) was found in a study of OX40 agonist ivuxolimab in advanced cancers. Study observations and caveats: Researchers report that CD8+ T cells had, on average, more expanded clones than CD4+. CD4+ and CD8+ blood T cells expanded clonally by week 6 at 0.1 to 3.0 mg/kg.

CDR1 LGHNA and CDR2 YNFKEQ come from the germline V gene. CDR3 length: 18 residues. The trim removed 3 bases at V and 0 bases at J, leaving 5 bases unmatched. Clones were read by immunoSEQ multiplex PCR, and TCRdb kept only the in-frame ones, dropping some. The repertoire holds 50,000 to 75,000 clones, with roughly 86% as singletons. Of note for this clone: The antigen is unknown.

The TCR comes from an adult with an advanced solid tumor such as melanoma, head and neck, liver or kidney cancer. Sequenced material: CD4+ or CD8+ T cells sorted from blood, taken in a trial of the OX40 agonist ivuxolimab. The rearrangement joins TRBV4-2 to TRBJ1-4, with 12 bases aligning to TRBD1. CDR3 nucleotide sequence: TGTGCCAGCAGCCAGGGACAGGGGGCGGTGGCAACTAATGAAAAACTGTTTTTT. This encodes CASSQGQGAVATNEKLFF.